A selection of T cell receptor beta chains follows, all from one sample in a study of blood T cell repertoires in COVID-19. Using immunoSEQ multiplex PCR, the repertoire was profiled, and TCRdb retains in-frame clones only, with some absent. The table lists 150,000 to 200,000 clones, roughly 89% of them singletons. Sample: PBMCs or T cells enriched from blood (not recorded which). Every receptor here comes from a woman aged 40 to 55 with acute COVID-19. Each CDR3 is given with its conserved first and last residue. D genes are given only for firm matches. Some rows mark clone size as missing; the rest say once, few, many or name a class of expanded clone.

abundance	v_gene	d_gene	j_gene	CDR3aa	CDR3nt
.	TRBV27	TRBD1	TRBJ1-1	CASSLSRDRGTEAFF	TGTGCCAGCAGTCTCTCCCGGGACAGGGGGACTGAAGCTTTCTTT
.	TRBV28	.	TRBJ1-4	CASSLPGAWEEKLFF	TGTGCCAGCAGTTTACCAGGGGCCTGGGAAGAAAAACTGTTTTTT
.	TRBV18	.	TRBJ2-1	CASSPQGPGVPYNEQFF	TGTGCCAGCTCACCACAAGGACCAGGGGTTCCCTACAATGAGCAGTTCTTC
.	TRBV19	.	TRBJ2-7	CASSDRNYEQYF	TGTGCCAGTAGCGACAGGAACTACGAGCAGTACTTC
.	TRBV19	TRBD2	TRBJ2-2	CASSLTSGGGTGELFF	TGTGCCAGTAGTTTGACTAGCGGGGGAGGAACCGGGGAGCTGTTTTTT
.	TRBV19	.	TRBJ1-3	CASSPQEDTIYF	TGTGCCAGTAGTCCTCAGGAAGACACCATATATTTT
once	TRBV4-3	.	TRBJ2-1	CASSQDTLGSYNEQFF	TGCGCCAGCAGCCAAGATACACTAGGATCCTACAATGAGCAGTTCTTC
.	TRBV4-2	.	TRBJ1-2	CASSQEKDWGYTF	TGTGCCAGCAGCCAAGAAAAGGACTGGGGCTACACCTTC
.	TRBV5-6	.	TRBJ2-3	CASSQGATDTQYF	TGTGCCAGCAGCCAAGGAGCAACAGATACGCAGTATTTT
.	TRBV13	TRBD2	TRBJ2-1	CASSFAGGYNEQFF	TGTGCCAGCAGTTTTGCGGGGGGGTATAATGAGCAGTTCTTC
.	TRBV7-8	.	TRBJ1-2	CASSLGTQGHSYGYTF	TGTGCCAGCAGCTTAGGGACCCAGGGGCATTCCTATGGCTACACCTTC
.	TRBV2	.	TRBJ2-1	CASGRGRGYNEQFF	TGTGCCAGCGGGAGGGGCAGGGGATACAATGAGCAGTTCTTC
.	TRBV4-2	.	TRBJ1-4	CASSQDQGQSNEKLFF	TGTGCCAGCAGCCAAGATCAAGGACAATCGAATGAAAAACTGTTTTTT
.	TRBV29-1	.	TRBJ1-1	CSAGQNTEAFF	TGCAGCGCGGGACAAAACACTGAAGCTTTCTTT
once	TRBV28	.	TRBJ1-5	CASRRGGSGGNQPQHF	TGTGCCAGCAGAAGAGGGGGAAGCGGGGGCAATCAGCCCCAGCATTTT
.	TRBV7-3	TRBD1	TRBJ2-2	CASSPRGQGASGELFF	TGTGCCAGCAGCCCCAGGGGGCAGGGGGCGTCCGGGGAGCTGTTTTTT
few	TRBV3-1/TRBV3-2	.	TRBJ1-1	CASSQERHTIEAFF	TGTGCCAGCAGCCAAGAACGCCATACTATTGAAGCTTTCTTT
.	TRBV2	.	TRBJ2-4	CASRGVVVGGIQYF	TGTGCCAGCAGAGGGGTGGTCGTTGGCGGCATTCAGTACTTC
once	TRBV15	.	TRBJ1-4	CATSSGQSTNEKLFF	TGTGCCACCAGCTCAGGACAGTCAACTAATGAAAAACTGTTTTTT
.	TRBV29-1	TRBD2	TRBJ2-1	CSVLAVDEQFF	TGCAGCGTCCTAGCGGTAGATGAGCAGTTCTTC
.	TRBV9	.	TRBJ1-2	CASSVGNLLNYGYTF	TGTGCCAGCAGCGTAGGAAATCTATTAAACTATGGCTACACCTTC
.	TRBV24-1	.	TRBJ2-1	CATSTTGYNEQFF	TGTGCCACCAGCACCACAGGCTACAATGAGCAGTTCTTC
.	TRBV4-3	.	TRBJ2-5	CASSQDFKETQYF	TGCGCCAGCAGCCAGGACTTCAAAGAGACCCAGTACTTC
.	TRBV5-1	.	TRBJ2-1	CASSFGDEHNEQFF	TGCGCCAGCAGCTTTGGAGACGAACACAATGAGCAGTTCTTC
.	TRBV23-1	.	TRBJ1-5	CASSQSRGKGHYSNQPQHF	TGCGCCAGCAGTCAATCGCGGGGAAAGGGCCATTATAGCAATCAGCCCCAGCATTTT
.	TRBV7-9	.	TRBJ2-1	CASSSKYMFTYNEQFF	TGTGCCAGCAGCTCAAAATACATGTTTACCTACAATGAGCAGTTCTTC
.	TRBV27	TRBD2	TRBJ2-1	CASAGGEDSYNEQFF	TGTGCCAGCGCGGGGGGCGAAGACTCCTACAATGAGCAGTTCTTC
.	TRBV12-3/TRBV12-4	.	TRBJ1-1	CASSRGNTEAFF	TGTGCCAGCAGCAGGGGAAACACTGAAGCTTTCTTT
.	TRBV2	.	TRBJ1-5	CASSEDRLSNQPQHF	TGTGCCAGCAGTGAAGATCGACTGAGCAATCAGCCCCAGCATTTT
.	TRBV5-1	TRBD1	TRBJ1-6	CASSYGTGRASPLHF	TGCGCCAGCAGCTATGGGACAGGCAGAGCTTCACCCCTCCACTTT
.	TRBV14	.	TRBJ1-2	CASSRRGLGYTF	TGTGCCAGCAGCCGCCGTGGCCTTGGCTACACCTTC
.	TRBV28	TRBD1	TRBJ2-1	CASSGDREVYNEQFF	TGTGCCAGCAGTGGGGACAGGGAGGTTTACAATGAGCAGTTCTTC
.	TRBV7-2	.	TRBJ1-1	CASSPRVGSNTEAFF	TGTGCCAGCAGCCCGAGGGTGGGAAGCAACACTGAAGCTTTCTTT
.	TRBV7-9	TRBD1	TRBJ2-1	CASSLRTGSYNEQFF	TGTGCCAGCAGCTTACGGACAGGGTCCTACAATGAGCAGTTCTTC
.	TRBV28	TRBD2	TRBJ2-5	CASSFGTSGGGTQYF	TGTGCCAGCAGTTTCGGGACTAGCGGGGGAGGGACCCAGTACTTC
.	TRBV10-3	.	TRBJ2-3	CAISVGGGTDTQYF	TGTGCCATCAGTGTCGGCGGGGGCACAGATACGCAGTATTTT
.	TRBV6-5	TRBD1	TRBJ1-1	CASRRTGMNTEAFF	TGTGCCAGCAGACGGACAGGGATGAACACTGAAGCTTTCTTT
.	TRBV7-9	TRBD1	TRBJ1-2	CASSPLGRQGRSSGYTF	TGTGCCAGCAGTCCATTGGGGAGACAGGGGCGCAGCTCTGGCTACACCTTC
.	TRBV7-2	.	TRBJ2-7	CASSLSVQGGEQYF	TGTGCCAGCAGCTTATCGGTTCAGGGGGGCGAGCAGTACTTC
.	TRBV5-1	.	TRBJ1-2	CASSPQGSDGYTF	TGCGCCAGCAGTCCACAGGGCTCGGATGGCTACACCTTC
.	TRBV7-3	TRBD2	TRBJ2-5	CASSLVSRGETQYF	TGTGCCAGCAGCTTAGTTTCGCGGGGGGAGACCCAGTACTTC